The clone carrying this TCR beta chain was observed a few times. Its antigen is as yet unknown. The PCR contained 60 Vbeta and 13 Jbeta primers. Produced via immunoSEQ multiplex PCR; TCRdb's table is partial and in-frame only. Of some 70,000 clones listed, just over 65% were seen once; the top ten hold 11%. The germline gives CDR1 SGDLS, CDR2 YYNGEE. CDR3 length equals 15 residues. J lost 5 bases, V lost 4 bases, and 8 bases had no gene match. The record originates from a study of cytomegalovirus exposure and HLA in healthy donors. Study-level points and caveats: It was confirmed in vitro that three of the CMV-associated chains were specific for CMV antigens. Rare sequences made up most TCRs, while some public TCRs were found in many donors. For most TCR beta V segments, an earlier analysis put the productive rate at about 87% or about 30% of the time.

Source material: PBMCs. The chain uses TRBV9 and TRBJ2-7; 11 bases are shared with TRBD1. The source of this sequence is a woman aged 30 to 39 in good health and CMV-seronegative. CDR3 nucleotide sequence: TGTGCCAGCAGCTTAAATGGACAGGGGGCGAACGAGCAGTACTTC. It is translated as CASSLNGQGANEQYF.